This TCR beta chain was sequenced during a study of cytomegalovirus exposure and HLA in healthy donors. Study at large: Membership in the Caucasian-associated ancestry cluster was found for around 81% of fewer than 450 genotyped donors. The study's findings and limits: In a later analysis, across HLA loci, associated TCR counts were highest for DRB1, lowest for HLA-C.

Trimming removed 8 bases from V and 0 bases from J; junction bases left unmatched: 5. Germline CDR1 and CDR2: MNHNS and SASEGT. The CDR3 sequence is 14 residues long. The PCR contained 60 Vbeta and 13 Jbeta primers. Per the original data handling: Around 11 million shared chains were among the 65 million to 85 million unique TCR beta chains that a later analysis counted. Only in-frame clones appear in the TCRdb table, and some are missing; sequencing was by immunoSEQ multiplex PCR. V, J and clone size derive from that table, while D and trimming were established from the DNA sequence. Here the sample spans around 110,000 clones, about 79% being singletons. Remarks on this clone: Its matching antigen is unknown.

This chain uses TRBV6-1 with TRBJ2-3; 7 nucleotides match TRBD1. Specimen: PBMCs. The source is a woman aged 18-29 years in good health and CMV-seropositive. CDR3 nucleotides: TGTGCCAGCGGGTGGACAGGTAGCACAGATACGCAGTATTTT. Its translation is CASGWTGSTDTQYF.